Detailed here is one T cell receptor beta chain. What this receptor recognizes is not known. No base qualities exist here, and no much larger clone lies one base off it. This entry is derived from a study of blood T cell repertoires in COVID-19 (dated by TCRdb to 2019 to 2021). Regarding the complete study: Samples from collaborators originated in the United States, Italy and Spain and spanned both the acute and convalescent phases of COVID-19. The prospective study material was composed of cDNA or gDNA derived from T cells, B-cell-depleted T cells, or PBMCs. The dataset comprised deeply sampled blood TCRbeta repertoires from subjects exposed to, actively infected with, or recovered from COVID-19. A freely available public database, intended as a resource for researchers studying the immune response to SARS-CoV-2, is where the repertoires were released. Samples came from the ongoing ImmuneRACE study (first 160 participants) plus 1,254 subjects from 6 global collaborators. Sample metadata almost always included a de-identified subject ID, COVID-19 status, age in years and sex. Where available, HLA class I and class II types were obtained from metadata supplied by the sample provider rather than from assay-based typing. The paper as a whole reports these results and caveats: The quantity of clinical and demographic metadata differed by source and by participant and was supplied without curation.

In the prospective study, participants were roughly 18 to 95 years old, resided in about two dozen geographic areas of the United States, and were enrolled through a virtual design. In the prospective study, cohorts were assigned on the basis of participant-reported clinical history obtained from a screening survey and a study questionnaire. For ImmuneRACE Cohort 3, a participant was defined as recovered based on two consecutive negative NP/OP PCR tests, clearance by a healthcare professional, or resolution of symptoms. Mobile phlebotomists in the prospective study collected whole blood, serum and a nasopharyngeal or oropharyngeal swab from every participant. Prospective study participants could optionally give additional blood draws and questionnaires over an approximately two-month period. Before DNA extraction, blood samples from the prospective study were shipped at room temperature or frozen.

Measured from the cysteine to the phenylalanine, the CDR3 is 17 residues long. The kept DNA is CDR3 alone, 51 bases in frame from the first base. From a lookup of the germline V gene, CDR1 and CDR2 are LGHNA and YSLEER. V loses 1 base, J loses 6 bases, and the germline ends lie 18 bases apart. The immunoSEQ Assay, a bias-controlled multiplex PCR, was used to amplify TCRbeta CDR3 regions from genomic DNA. The authors' analysis ran thus. Nucleated cell counts per sample were estimated from amplification of reference gene primers within the assay. Sequence reads were collapsed and filtered to measure the absolute abundance of every unique TCRbeta CDR3 rearrangement. For each sample, productive Simpson clonality was calculated as the square root of Simpson's diversity index across productive rearrangements. The table was pulled from immuneACCESS by TCRdb, which kept in-frame rearrangements only. Such tables lose some clones; where checked, under half of the loss comes from unresolved V genes, and the rest has no known cause. V and J calls and clone size come straight from that table; D and trimming were deduced from the DNA. For this sample there are approximately 290,000 clones; approximately 92% appear just once. The top ten clones comprise roughly 1.1% of the sample.

Recombination connected TRBV4-3 to TRBJ1-4, and TRBD1 may be the D gene, going by 5 matching bases. The sequenced material came from PBMCs or T cells enriched from blood (not recorded which). The sequence was collected from a young woman who had recovered from COVID-19. The CDR3 loop reads CASSQAQGVAGDEKLFF. The nucleotide sequence reads as follows: TGCGCCAGCAGCCAAGCCCAGGGCGTTGCAGGAGATGAAAAACTGTTTTTT.